Listed here is a single TCR beta chain. This sample is drawn from a study of blood T cell repertoires in COVID-19. At the level of the study: In each case, the material was cDNA or gDNA derived from T cells, B-cell-depleted T cells, or PBMCs.

Methods used by the authors: Reference gene primer amplification gave estimated nucleated cell counts. Sequencing was performed with immunoSEQ multiplex PCR; in TCRdb, only in-frame clones are kept and a portion is missing. Clone size and the V and J calls come from that table; the DNA yielded D and trimming. The sample holds some 200,000 clones, under 85% seen once. The CDR3 has 14 amino acids. V gave up 0 bases and J gave up 2 bases, with 9 bases separating them. Germline CDR1 SGHRS, CDR2 YFSETQ. This receptor was identified in a woman in her thirties or forties with acute or convalescent COVID-19. Specimen: peripheral blood. This chain connects TRBV5-1 to TRBJ2-7, with D perhaps matching TRBD2 (6 bases). The CDR3 bases are TGCGCCAGCAGCTTGGCGGGGGAAACCTACGAGCAGTACTTC. Its protein is CASSLAGETYEQYF.